This entry concerns a single T cell receptor (beta chain). The antigen is undetermined. CDR3 length: 15 amino acids. The V end lost 0 bases, the J end lost 0 bases, and 8 bases lay between the germline ends. In germline, CDR1 is MNHEY, CDR2 SVGAGI. The sample is drawn from a study of tumor-infiltrating T cells and Merkel cell polyomavirus. Study as a whole: The study examined CD8+ T cells specific for the Merkel cell polyomavirus KLL epitope. Therapies varied by patient, including chemotherapy, radiation and immunotherapies.

Whole-study findings and limits: T cells against other Merkel cell polyomavirus epitopes were not captured.

The table came from immunoSEQ multiplex PCR; TCRdb's copy has only in-frame clones and leaves some out. The sample shows 24,000 or so clones, around 90% of them seen only once. Every patient's tumor was robustly positive for Merkel cell polyomavirus Large T antigen on immunohistochemistry. Lymph node tumors were analyzed for patients with unknown primaries presenting with nodal disease or insufficient primary tissue. The source material was lymph node tissue. The chain has TRBV6-5 and TRBJ1-2; D not certain. The TCR originated in a man aged 50 or older with Merkel cell carcinoma. The CDR3 DNA sequence: TGTGCCAGCAGTTACTCCTCCGCGGCTAACTATGGCTACACCTTC. It encodes CASSYSSAANYGYTF.